This entry lists 20 T cell receptor beta chains sequenced from one sample in a study of Ad26.COV2.S vaccination and SARS-CoV-2 variants. Treatment of the sample: over 15 received Ad26.COV2.S at low or high dose, single or two shots; 5 received placebo; per-sample allocation not given. After the first vaccine or placebo injection, samples were drawn on day 63. The protocol was immunoSEQ multiplex PCR, while the TCRdb copy is restricted to in-frame clones and leaves out a portion. The data show over 400,000 clones, roughly 90% seen once. Specimen: peripheral blood, collected in a trial of Ad26.COV2.S vaccine versus placebo. Source of these receptors: a person between 18 and 59 years old who received the Ad26.COV2.S COVID-19 vaccine or a placebo.

V and J are TRBV6-5 and TRBJ2-7; possible D gene TRBD2, 5 bases. CDR1 and CDR2 from the germline V gene are MNHEY and SVGAGI. This CDR3 is built from 16 residues. Trimming pared 0 bases from V and 3 bases from J, leaving 15 bases between. The CDR3 DNA reads TGTGCCAGCAGTTACTCGACGGGGAGTGACGGCTACGAGCAGTACTTC. It codes for CASSYSTGSDGYEQYF.

This chain joins TRBV28 and TRBJ1-1; a possible D gene is TRBD1 (5 bases). Trimming pared 6 bases from V and 4 bases from J, leaving 12 bases between. The length of the CDR3 is 13 residues. Germline-derived CDR1 and CDR2 are MDHEN and SYDVKM. The DNA for the CDR3 is TGTGCCAGCAGACCAGGGTCTCGCACTGAAGCTTTCTTT. Protein: CASRPGSRTEAFF.

This chain joins TRBV28 and TRBJ2-1; no firm D call. The CDR3 totals 12 residues. Germline CDR1 reads MDHEN; CDR2 reads SYDVKM. The ends were cut back, 3 bases at V and 10 bases at J, with 10 bases in the middle. CDR3 nucleotide sequence: TGTGCCAGCAGTTTGCCGATGGGCGAGCAGTTCTTC. This codes for CASSLPMGEQFF.

The chain's CDR3 is CSAPALGGRDTEAFF. CDR3 nucleotide sequence: TGCAGCGCCCCGGCCCTCGGGGGGAGGGACACTGAAGCTTTCTTT. The rearrangement uses TRBV29-1 and TRBJ1-1; a possible D gene is TRBD1 (5 bases). The CDR3 has 15 residues. V dropped 7 bases and J dropped 3 bases, with 21 bases sitting between them. Germline loops: CDR1 SQVTM, CDR2 ANQGSEA.

The chain couples TRBV10-3 to TRBJ2-1; TRBD2 agrees at 10 bases. CDR1 is ENHRY and CDR2 is SYGVKD in the germline V gene. The trim removed 10 bases at V and 6 bases at J, leaving 6 bases unmatched. This CDR3 comprises 13 residues. CDR3 nucleotides: TGTGCCACTCAGCGGGGGGGCCCCAATGAGCAGTTCTTC. It encodes CATQRGGPNEQFF.

The chain recombines TRBV4-2 with TRBJ2-1; 14 nucleotides line up with TRBD2. The V gene end was trimmed by 3 bases and the J gene end by 6 bases; junction bases not matched to a gene: 7. The germline V gene has CDR1 LGHNA and CDR2 YNFKEQ. CDR3 length equals 17 residues. CDR3 protein: CASSQATGLAGGNEQFF. The CDR3 region has the DNA TGTGCCAGCAGCCAGGCCACCGGACTAGCGGGGGGCAATGAGCAGTTCTTC.

The CDR3, as DNA: TGTGCCAGCTCACCCCCCGGTAGGATTAATGAAAAACTGTTTTTT. Its translation is CASSPPGRINEKLFF. This chain connects TRBV18 to TRBJ1-4; D gene uncertain. Trimming took 3 bases from V and 4 from J, leaving 12 bases between them. Germline CDR1 reads KGHSH; CDR2 reads LQKENI. The CDR3 loop spans 15 amino acids.

V is TRBV7-2 and J is TRBJ2-5, with D hard to call. V lost 1 base to trimming and J lost 1 base, with 4 bases between them. Germline loops: CDR1 SGHTA, CDR2 FQGNSA. The CDR3 consists of 13 residues. CDR3 region: CASSLGRQETQYF. CDR3 DNA sequence: TGTGCCAGCAGCTTAGGCCGCCAAGAGACCCAGTACTTC.

The CDR3 coding sequence is TGTGCCAGCAGTTACTCGATGTCCCAGCCCTCCTACGAGCAGTACTTC. Its translation: CASSYSMSQPSYEQYF. V gene TRBV6-6 combines with J gene TRBJ2-7; D gene uncertain. Trimming took 0 bases from V and 0 from J, leaving 12 bases between them. Germline V gene lookup returns CDR1 MNHNY and CDR2 SVGAGI (reference sequence). The CDR3 has 16 residues.

With regard to this clone: The sample carries other DNA sequences with the same CDR3. The rearrangement links TRBV24-1 to TRBJ2-3; D is uncertain. The V and J ends lost 1 base and 2 bases respectively, with 0 bases between them. The CDR3 covers 12 residues. Germline V gives CDR1 KGHDR, CDR2 SFDVKD. The CDR3 loop is CATSDFTDTQYF. Written as DNA, the CDR3 is TGTGCCACCAGTGATTTCACAGATACGCAGTATTTT.

The chain recombines TRBV28 with TRBJ2-7, with 9 bases identical to TRBD2. Germline lookup yields CDR1 MDHEN and CDR2 SYDVKM. With 3 bases clipped from V and 3 bases from J, the junction kept 12 bases outside the gene matches. The CDR3 covers 17 residues. The CDR3 loop is CASSLGTRSGGYYEQYF. The DNA for the CDR3 is TGTGCCAGCAGTTTGGGCACGCGGAGCGGGGGGTACTACGAGCAGTACTTC. Full variable domain (rest looked up from reference TRBV28 and TRBJ2-7): DVKVTQSSRYLVKRTGEKVFLECVQDMDHENMFWYRQDPGLGLRLIYFSYDVKMKEKGDIPEGYSVSREKKERFSLILESASTNQTSMYLCASSLGTRSGGYYEQYFGPGTRLTVT.

The rearrangement links TRBV4-3 to TRBJ2-4, with D perhaps TRBD2 (5 bases). This CDR3 comprises 19 residues. Per germline, CDR1 LGHNA and CDR2 YSLEER. Trimming cost V 0 bases and J 0 bases, with 18 bases left between them. CDR3 DNA: TGCGCCAGCAGCCAAGAGATGGTAGCGCCAACAGTAGCCAAAAACATTCAGTACTTC. Translating gives CASSQEMVAPTVAKNIQYF.

The chain recombines TRBV25-1 with TRBJ2-1; D gene unclear. Germline V gene data show CDR1 as MGHDK and CDR2 as SYGVNS. Trimming pared 4 bases from V and 2 bases from J, leaving 12 bases between. This CDR3 has 15 amino acids. CDR3 DNA sequence: TGTGCCAGCAGTGGGCTAGTGATTGCCTACAATGAGCAGTTCTTC. This codes for CASSGLVIAYNEQFF.

This chain links TRBV28 with TRBJ1-1; D unclear. The CDR3 loop spans 14 amino acids. Germline V gives CDR1 MDHEN, CDR2 SYDVKM. The V gene lost 6 bases and the J gene lost 1 base, with 12 bases spanning the gap. CDR3 sequence (DNA): TGTGCCAGCAGCCGCGGGCCCAAGAACACTGAAGCTTTCTTT. Encoded protein: CASSRGPKNTEAFF.

This sequence joins TRBV4-1 and TRBJ2-2, with 8 bases identical to TRBD2. Trimming at V came to 3 bases and at J to 0 bases, leaving 6 bases not matched to a gene. The CDR3 has 17 residues. CDR1 is MGHRA and CDR2 is YSYEKL in the germline V gene. The CDR3 nucleotides read TGCGCCAGCAGCCAGCCCGGGACTAGGTCGAACACCGGGGAGCTGTTTTTT. It is translated as CASSQPGTRSNTGELFF.

CDR3 nucleotide sequence: TGTGCCTGGACATCGTGGGTAGTGAGCTCCTATAATTCACCCCTCCACTTT. It specifies CAWTSWVVSSYNSPLHF. The chain uses TRBV30 and TRBJ1-6; D is unresolved. The V and J ends lost 4 bases and 0 bases respectively, with 16 bases between them. The CDR3 sequence is 17 residues long. In germline, CDR1 is GTSNPN, CDR2 SVGIG (reference sequence). The full variable domain, in which reference TRBV30 and TRBJ1-6 provide the parts outside the CDR3, is SQTIHQWPATLVQPVGSPLSLECTVEGTSNPNLYWYRQAAGRGLQLLFYSVGIGQISSEVPQNLSASRPQDRQFILSSKKLLLSDSGFYLCAWTSWVVSSYNSPLHFGNGTRLTVT.

J is TRBJ1-1 and V is TRBV7-8; the D is unclear. CDR1 is SGHVS and CDR2 is FQNEAQ in the germline V gene. Between the trimmed V and J ends, which lost 1 base and 4 bases, there was a span of 7 bases. This CDR3 spans 13 amino acids. CDR3 bases: TGTGCCAGCAGCTTAGTCGCGGGCACTGAAGCTTTCTTT. Translated, it gives CASSLVAGTEAFF.

J is TRBJ1-1 and V is TRBV9; the match to TRBD1 covers 8 bases. V gave up 0 bases and J gave up 4 bases; unmatched junction bases: 8. The V gene's germline CDR1 is SGDLS and CDR2 YYNGEE. This CDR3 region has 16 residues. CDR3 amino acids: CASSVDGQGAGTEAFF. The CDR3, as DNA: TGTGCCAGCAGCGTAGACGGTCAGGGGGCCGGCACTGAAGCTTTCTTT.

The chain combines TRBV29-1 with TRBJ2-5; D unresolved. V lost 4 bases to trimming and J lost 0 bases, with 9 bases between them. The CDR3 is 13 residues long. The germline CDR1 and CDR2 sequences are SQVTM and ANQGSEA. The CDR3 here is CSVVWVYQETQYF. The CDR3 nucleotides are TGCAGCGTTGTCTGGGTTTACCAAGAGACCCAGTACTTC.

V gene TRBV10-2 combines with J gene TRBJ2-7, with D uncertain. The germline V gene encodes CDR1 WSHSY and CDR2 SAAADI. CDR3 length equals 13 residues. Between the trimmed V and J ends, which lost 8 bases and 9 bases, there was a span of 20 bases. CDR3 residues: CASRDPHDSGQYF. In nucleotides, the CDR3 is TGCGCCAGCCGCGACCCCCATGATTCAGGGCAGTACTTC.